The clone carrying this TCR beta chain occurred once. Its antigen is still unknown. A multiplex PCR was run with 60 Vbeta primers and 13 Jbeta primers. The repertoire was sequenced with immunoSEQ multiplex PCR; TCRdb's copy has only in-frame clones and lacks some. The sample yields some 200,000 clones, more than 75% seen once. The source of the sample is a study of cytomegalovirus exposure and HLA in healthy donors. The CDR3 runs 13 residues. V trimming: 10 bases; J trimming: 7 bases; junction bases outside the gene matches: 10. Germline lookup yields CDR1 SEHNR and CDR2 FQNEAQ (reference sequence). General study findings and limits: In most subjects, TCR beta sequences reportedly gave accurate predictions of HLA-A and HLA-B alleles.

This sequence joins TRBV7-9 and TRBJ2-7; 10 bases are shared with TRBD1. The sample taken for sequencing was PBMCs. This sequence originates from a woman between 18 and 29 years old in good health and CMV-seronegative. The CDR3 loop reads CAISGQGKREQYF. In DNA, the CDR3 is TGTGCCATCTCGGGACAGGGGAAGAGAGAGCAGTACTTC.